This paragraph reports one TCR beta chain. Its antigen is not identified. The data derive from a study of post-analysis software for immune sequencing data. As for the study in general: Patients with relapsing-remitting, secondary progressive and progressive-relapsing multiple sclerosis courses were all represented.

Unique molecular identifiers featured in each of the TCR beta cDNA libraries. Each sample of roughly 0.95 to 10 million input T cells yielded about 500,000 cDNA molecules, so each molecule approximated one T cell. TCRdb re-derived calls from the PCR reads in MiXCR, one entry per CDR3 protein. Among hundreds of thousands of distinct CDR3 sequences listed, around 50% were seen once. Study-level findings and limits: Controls had lower frequencies than patients of about 5 TRBV segments, which included TRBV5-6, TRBV5-1 and TRBV20-1.

There are 15 residues in the CDR3. CDR1 and CDR2 from the germline V gene are SGHVS and FQNEAQ. V was clipped by 1 base and J by 6 bases, with 13 bases between them. This clonotype was obtained from a girl between 10 and 17 years old with multiple sclerosis. The sample taken for sequencing was blood. The chain couples TRBV7-8 to TRBJ1-5; no definite D call. In nucleotides, the CDR3 is TGTGCCAGCAGCTTAGGAGTTTCGACCGGTCAGCCCCAGCATTTT. It is translated as CASSLGVSTGQPQHF.